These 9 T cell receptor beta chains were all obtained from the same sample, sequenced in a study of shared clonotypes between healthy human individuals. Produced via immunoSEQ multiplex PCR; TCRdb's table is partial and in-frame only. The table shows approximately 400,000 clones, with around 96% occurring only once. Sequenced material: memory CD8+ T cells sorted from blood. The subset denotes: CD45RO+ cells pooled with CCR7-negative TemRA cells. These receptors originate from a man aged 25 to 45 in good health.

The chain joins TRBV7-9 to TRBJ2-2; no definite D call. This CDR3 has 13 residues. Per germline, CDR1 SEHNR and CDR2 FQNEAQ (reference sequence). V was trimmed by 1 base and J by 4 bases, leaving 4 bases between them. The CDR3 loop is CASSLVSTGELFF. The CDR3 bases are TGTGCCAGCAGCTTAGTTTCCACCGGGGAGCTGTTTTTT.

The chain has TRBV7-2 and TRBJ2-2; D gene unclear. The CDR3 extends over 13 amino acids. The germline CDR1 and CDR2 sequences are SGHTA and FQGNSA. The V gene lost 11 bases and the J gene lost 4 bases, with 14 bases spanning the gap. The CDR3 here is CAGQAASTGELFF. In DNA form, the CDR3 reads TGTGCCGGCCAGGCGGCGTCCACCGGGGAGCTGTTTTTT.

V and J are TRBV10-2 and TRBJ2-5, with unresolved D. CDR1 and CDR2 (germline): WSHSY, SAAADI. The CDR3 is 16 residues long. V was clipped by 1 base and J by 0 bases, with 12 bases between them. CDR3 amino acids: CASSEWAVWHQETQYF. The CDR3 bases are TGCGCCAGCAGTGAGTGGGCTGTTTGGCACCAAGAGACCCAGTACTTC.

The CDR3 bases are TGTGCCAGCAGTGACTACCCCACAGGGAGCGAGCAGTACTTC. It specifies CASSDYPTGSEQYF. This rearrangement joins TRBV6-4 to TRBJ2-7, with TRBD1 as a possible D gene (6 bases). The CDR3 is 14 amino acids. Germline V gene sequence: CDR1 MRHNA, CDR2 SNTAGT. Trimming cost V 1 base and J 6 bases, with 13 bases left between them.

This chain connects TRBV2 to TRBJ2-1; 7 positions match TRBD2. The CDR3 is 13 residues long. V dropped 6 bases and J dropped 2; count of bases not matched to a gene: 1. CDR1 and CDR2 from the germline V gene are SNHLY and FYNNEI. The CDR3 DNA reads TGTGCCAGCAGAGCGGGGCCCTACAATGAGCAGTTCTTC. Amino acids: CASRAGPYNEQFF.

This clone was picked up one time. This chain connects TRBV2 to TRBJ1-5, with D perhaps TRBD1 (5 bases). Trimming left V 4 bases short and J 4 bases short, with 17 bases between. The length of the CDR3 is 16 residues. CDR1 and CDR2 from the germline V gene are SNHLY and FYNNEI. Here the CDR3 DNA reads TGTGCCAGCAGTGGACAAACTGTGGGGGGAAATCAGCCCCAGCATTTT. Translating gives CASSGQTVGGNQPQHF.

V gene TRBV28 combines with J gene TRBJ2-7; possible D gene TRBD2, 5 bases. V lost 3 bases and J lost 5, with 14 bases in between. Germline values: CDR1 MDHEN, CDR2 SYDVKM. CDR3 length: 14 residues. The chain's CDR3 is CASSLSGVLHEQYF. The CDR3 DNA reads as TGTGCCAGCAGTTTGTCCGGGGTGCTCCACGAGCAGTACTTC.

This clone has just one count. The chain combines TRBV6-6 with TRBJ2-2, with a weak D call TRBD2 (6 bases). CDR3 size: 15 residues. Germline CDR1 and CDR2: MNHNY and SVGAGI (reference sequence). Trimming cost V 2 bases and J 7 bases, with 14 bases left between them. The CDR3, as DNA: TGTGCCAGCAGTTACGGAGGGTATAGCGGCGGGGAGCTGTTTTTT. Translation gives CASSYGGYSGGELFF.

The chain employs TRBV12-5 and TRBJ2-1; TRBD2 aligns across 9 bases. CDR1 is LGHNT, CDR2 FRNRAP, per germline. With 8 bases clipped from V and 7 bases from J, the junction kept 15 bases outside the gene matches. The CDR3 spans 16 residues. The CDR3 DNA sequence: TGTGCTAGTTCGGGATTTGTTGCGGGAGGGCTAAATGAGCAGTTCTTC. This gives the protein CASSGFVAGGLNEQFF.